What follows describes a single T cell receptor (beta chain). The source of the sample is a study of blood T cell repertoires in COVID-19. Clones were sequenced by immunoSEQ multiplex PCR, and TCRdb holds only the in-frame ones, with some missing. The sample records 320,000 or so clones, less than 90% being singletons. Sequenced input: PBMCs or T cells enriched from blood (not recorded which). The source is a woman aged 25 to 39 who had recovered from COVID-19.

The CDR3 sequence: CASARGDSSNYGYTF. Here the CDR3 DNA reads TGTGCCAGCGCTAGAGGGGACAGCTCTAACTATGGCTACACCTTC. V is TRBV27 and J is TRBJ1-2; 7 nucleotides align to TRBD1. Germline V gene sequence: CDR1 MNHEY, CDR2 SMNVEV (reference sequence). This CDR3 has 15 amino acids. The V and J ends lost 8 bases and 0 bases, in that order; junction bases with no gene match: 9.